This T cell receptor beta chain was documented in a study of T-cell reconstitution after alpha-beta-depleted transplantation in children. Preparation of the TCRbeta library was carried out with unique molecular identifiers. Via MiXCR, TCRdb re-called the PCR reads, giving one row per CDR3 protein. The sample has fewer than 700,000 distinct CDR3 sequences; more than 20% are singletons. Findings and limits, study-wide: A year had passed since transplant, and T-cell counts and diversity by then came mostly from newly produced T cells.

This clonotype was recorded at least ten times. No antigen is known for it. The material was PBMCs, mostly from graft donor cells, obtained 360 days after TCRalphabeta/CD19-depleted stem cell transplant. The origin of this receptor is a boy in the first two years of life who had a stem cell transplant for acute myeloid leukemia, so the T cells may come from the graft donor.

The CDR3 here is CAVDRANTGELFF. CDR3 nucleotide sequence: TGTGCCGTGGACAGGGCGAACACCGGGGAGCTGTTTTTT. The chain is built from TRBV6-1 and TRBJ2-2, with TRBD1 matching over 8 bases. This CDR3 has 13 residues. CDR1 and CDR2 (germline): MNHNS, SASEGT. V was pared by 11 bases and J by 0 bases, with 2 bases of the junction left unmatched.